Following are 29 T cell receptor beta chains from one sample sequenced in a study of blood T cell repertoires in COVID-19. The repertoire was sequenced with immunoSEQ multiplex PCR; TCRdb's copy has only in-frame clones and lacks some. The sample holds about 430,000 clones; roughly 90% are singletons and the top ten take roughly 1.4%. Sequenced: PBMCs or T cells enriched from blood (not recorded which). The receptors were gathered from a woman aged 18-29 years who had been exposed to COVID-19.

In this sample, this clone turned up once. The chain has TRBV28 and TRBJ2-7, with D perhaps TRBD1 (7 bases). The V end was cut by 5 bases, the J end by 0 bases, with 17 bases between. Per germline, CDR1 MDHEN and CDR2 SYDVKM. The CDR3 covers 16 residues. This chain's CDR3 is CASSTRGNRGSYEQYF. CDR3 sequence (DNA): TGTGCCAGCAGTACCCGGGGGAACAGGGGCTCCTACGAGCAGTACTTC.

The J gene is TRBJ2-7, the V gene TRBV28; 7 bases are shared with TRBD2. The CDR3 runs to 14 residues. From germline, CDR1 is MDHEN and CDR2 SYDVKM. V lost 2 bases to trimming and J lost 3 bases; unmatched junction nucleotides: 4. DNA of the CDR3: TGTGCCAGCAGTTTAACGGGGAGGGACTACGAGCAGTACTTC. It is translated as CASSLTGRDYEQYF.

The chain combines TRBV11-2 with TRBJ2-7, with 10 bases lining up with TRBD1. Unmatched junction bases numbered 7, after V lost 1 base and J lost 7 bases. Per germline, CDR1 SGHAT and CDR2 FQNNGV. CDR3 size: 15 residues. This CDR3 is CASSLGATGGDEQYF. The CDR3 bases are TGTGCCAGCAGCTTAGGGGCGACAGGGGGCGATGAGCAGTACTTC.

The chain has TRBV6-5 and TRBJ2-7; 7 bases are a match to TRBD2. Germline trimming cut 3 bases from V and 2 bases from J; bases unmatched to any gene: 10. The CDR3 contains 16 residues. Germline-derived CDR1 and CDR2 are MNHEY and SVGAGI. CDR3 bases: TGTGCCAGCAGTTATGCCGGGGCTAGCGGTACCTACGAGCAGTACTTC. Translating gives CASSYAGASGTYEQYF.

This clone was seen once. V and J are TRBV18 and TRBJ2-1; D ambiguous. This CDR3 region has 16 residues. In germline, CDR1 is KGHSH, CDR2 LQKENI. The V and J ends lost 3 bases and 0 bases respectively, with 12 bases between them. The CDR3 here is CASSPLVPSSYNEQFF. The CDR3 DNA is TGTGCCAGCTCACCGCTCGTCCCTAGCTCCTACAATGAGCAGTTCTTC.

The chain combines TRBV10-1 with TRBJ2-3; possibly TRBD2 for D (6 bases). Germline V CDR1 and CDR2: WNHNN, SYGVQD (reference sequence). Trimming removed 6 bases from V and 5 bases from J, with 18 bases in between. The CDR3 has 15 amino acids. For the CDR3, the DNA is TGCGCCAGCAGCGACTTGAGGGGAGGTGGAGATACGCAGTATTTT. The encoded protein is CASSDLRGGGDTQYF.

The V call is TRBV14, the J call TRBJ1-4, with 8 bases that match TRBD1. V lost 4 bases and J lost 6; bases outside the gene matches: 10. Germline V gene data show CDR1 as SGHDN and CDR2 as FVKESK. This CDR3 comprises 16 residues. In DNA form, the CDR3 reads TGTGCCAGCAGCCCAACGACCGGGACAGGATATGAAAAACTGTTTTTT. It yields the protein CASSPTTGTGYEKLFF.

This clone was counted once. The chain joins TRBV19 to TRBJ2-6; 12 nucleotides line up with TRBD1. This CDR3 has 18 amino acids. V gave up 7 bases and J gave up 4 bases; unmatched junction bases: 11. The germline V gene has CDR1 LNHDA and CDR2 SQIVND (reference sequence). CDR3 loop: CASTRPGQGASGANVLTF. Here the CDR3 DNA reads TGTGCCAGTACCAGACCGGGACAGGGGGCGAGCGGGGCCAACGTCCTGACTTTC.

This clone was counted once. The V and J genes are TRBV4-1 and TRBJ2-7, with TRBD2 matching over 8 bases. Germline V CDR1 and CDR2: MGHRA, YSYEKL. V lost 3 bases to trimming and J lost 1 base; unmatched junction nucleotides: 5. This CDR3 has 15 residues. CDR3 nucleotide sequence: TGCGCCAGCAGCCACAATAGCGGGACTTCCTACGAGCAGTACTTC. Translated: CASSHNSGTSYEQYF.

The V gene is TRBV19, the J gene TRBJ2-7, with 9 bases lining up with TRBD1. V lost 7 bases to trimming and J lost 3 bases; unmatched junction nucleotides: 4. The germline gives CDR1 LNHDA, CDR2 SQIVND (reference sequence). The CDR3 runs 13 residues. CDR3 region: CASTPGQGYEQYF. CDR3 bases: TGTGCCAGTACCCCGGGACAGGGCTACGAGCAGTACTTC.

The rearrangement links TRBV18 to TRBJ1-2; tentatively, D is TRBD1 (5 bases). Per germline, CDR1 KGHSH and CDR2 LQKENI. Trimming removed 3 bases from V and 2 bases from J, with 13 bases in between. CDR3 size: 15 residues. The CDR3 reads CASSPPGGANYGYTF. DNA of the CDR3: TGTGCCAGCTCACCCCCCGGCGGGGCCAACTATGGCTACACCTTC.

Remarks on this clone: This sample includes further DNA sequences coding for the same CDR3. V and J are TRBV7-2 and TRBJ1-3, with 7 bases that match TRBD1. The trim removed 2 bases at V and 2 bases at J, leaving 0 bases unmatched. CDR1 is SGHTA, CDR2 FQGNSA, per germline. The CDR3 is 14 amino acids. CDR3 in amino acids: CASSLQGAGNTIYF. Written as DNA, the CDR3 is TGTGCCAGCAGCTTACAGGGGGCTGGAAACACCATATATTTT.

The rearrangement joins TRBV28 to TRBJ1-5; 7 bases fit TRBD1. CDR3 length equals 15 residues. In germline, CDR1 is MDHEN, CDR2 SYDVKM. After removal of 2 bases from V and 2 bases from J, the junction contained 3 bases not matched to a gene. The CDR3: CASSLRGQGNQPQHF. CDR3 DNA sequence: TGTGCCAGCAGTTTACGCGGACAGGGCAATCAGCCCCAGCATTTT. The full variable domain, its missing parts supplied by reference TRBV28 and TRBJ1-5, is DVKVTQSSRYLVKRTGEKVFLECVQDMDHENMFWYRQDPGLGLRLIYFSYDVKMKEKGDIPEGYSVSREKKERFSLILESASTNQTSMYLCASSLRGQGNQPQHFGDGTRLSIL.

V usage is TRBV6-6 and J usage is TRBJ2-5; tentative D call: TRBD1 (6 bases). CDR3 length: 13 residues. With 6 bases removed from V and 0 bases from J, the gap between germline ends came to 8 bases. Germline lookup yields CDR1 MNHNY and CDR2 SVGAGI (reference sequence). CDR3 loop: CASSRGHQETQYF. In DNA, the CDR3 is TGTGCCAGCAGCAGGGGACACCAAGAGACCCAGTACTTC.

The CDR3 region is CASSGATGTANTGELFF. The CDR3, as DNA: TGTGCCAGCAGTGGCGCAACAGGGACGGCGAACACCGGGGAGCTGTTTTTT. The V gene is TRBV25-1, the J gene TRBJ2-2, with D possibly TRBD1 on 6 matching bases. Germline CDR1 MGHDK, CDR2 SYGVNS. The CDR3 has 17 amino acids. The V end lost 4 bases, the J end lost 0 bases, and 15 bases lay between the germline ends.

This rearrangement joins TRBV7-9 to TRBJ1-3; possible D gene TRBD1, 6 bases. Trimming pared 5 bases from V and 2 bases from J, leaving 10 bases between. CDR1 and CDR2 from the germline V gene are SEHNR and FQNEAQ (reference sequence). The CDR3 is 14 amino acids. The CDR3 DNA reads TGTGCCAGCAGCGAACAGGGAGCTGGAAACACCATATATTTT. Translation gives CASSEQGAGNTIYF.

This clone was seen many times. The chain carries TRBV4-3 and TRBJ2-1; TRBD2 aligns across 13 bases. Germline CDR1 and CDR2: LGHNA and YSLEER. The CDR3 loop spans 16 amino acids. V was clipped by 5 bases and J by 6 bases; unmatched bases: 7. The CDR3 reads CASSYDGTSGANEQFF. In DNA, the CDR3 is TGCGCCAGCAGCTATGACGGGACTAGCGGGGCCAATGAGCAGTTCTTC.

The V gene is TRBV10-3, the J gene TRBJ1-2; the D is unclear. Germline CDR1 and CDR2: ENHRY and SYGVKD. Between the trimmed V and J ends, which lost 4 bases and 3 bases, there was a span of 6 bases. The CDR3 runs to 12 residues. The CDR3 DNA reads TGTGCCATCAGTGCCCAGGACTATGGCTACACCTTC. It translates to CAISAQDYGYTF.

The genes are TRBV20-1 and TRBJ1-5; no clear D. The V and J ends lost 3 bases and 0 bases respectively, with 9 bases between them. CDR1 is DFQATT and CDR2 is SNEGSKA in the germline V gene (reference sequence). The CDR3 loop spans 14 amino acids. CDR3 coding DNA: TGCAGTGCTAGTCAGGCCGGTAGCAATCAGCCCCAGCATTTT. Its translation is CSASQAGSNQPQHF.

J is TRBJ1-1 and V is TRBV6-5; weak D call: TRBD1 (6 bases). CDR1 and CDR2 (germline): MNHEY, SVGAGI. The CDR3 covers 15 residues. V was cut by 6 bases and J by 1 base, with 15 bases left in between. The CDR3 loop is CASRRTALSNTEAFF. As DNA, the CDR3 is TGTGCCAGCAGAAGGACAGCTTTATCGAACACTGAAGCTTTCTTT.

About this clone: One end of the junction fails to match germline, which may point to a read error. The chain uses TRBV7-7 and TRBJ2-1, with TRBD2 identical over 13 bases. The CDR3 covers 17 residues. CDR1 SSHAT and CDR2 FNYEAQ come from the germline V gene (reference sequence). The CDR3 coding sequence is TGTGCTAGCAGCCCGAAACCCGGGACTAGCGGGGCCTTTGAGCAGTTCTTC. Protein: CASSPKPGTSGAFEQFF.

This chain links TRBV7-2 with TRBJ1-2; D is undetermined. V was pared by 1 base and J by 7 bases, with 16 bases between. The CDR3 length is 15 residues. Germline V gives CDR1 SGHTA, CDR2 FQGNSA. CDR3 region: CASSLVHGQRGGYTF. The CDR3, as DNA: TGTGCCAGCAGCTTAGTCCATGGCCAACGGGGTGGCTACACCTTC.

V gene TRBV7-2 combines with J gene TRBJ1-5, with TRBD1 identical over 7 bases. CDR3 length: 14 residues. Germline trimming cut 8 bases from V and 4 bases from J; bases unmatched to any gene: 8. CDR1 and CDR2 from the germline V gene are SGHTA and FQGNSA. The CDR3 nucleotides read TGTGCCAGCGGACCAACAGGGGTTAATCAGCCCCAGCATTTT. Protein sequence: CASGPTGVNQPQHF.

The J gene is TRBJ1-2, the V gene TRBV6-5; tentatively, D is TRBD1 (5 bases). Trimming pared 6 bases from V and 2 bases from J, leaving 16 bases between. The CDR3 contains 15 residues. CDR1 MNHEY and CDR2 SVGAGI come from the germline V gene. As DNA, the CDR3 is TGTGCCAGCAGAACAACGAGGCAGGGCAACTATGGCTACACCTTC. Its protein product is CASRTTRQGNYGYTF.

The chain couples TRBV7-2 to TRBJ2-3; D unclear. Germline V gives CDR1 SGHTA, CDR2 FQGNSA. With 3 bases removed from V and 0 bases from J, the gap between germline ends came to 7 bases. The CDR3 length is 14 residues. The CDR3 DNA is TGTGCCAGCAGCTTCTCCACTAGCACAGATACGCAGTATTTT. It is translated as CASSFSTSTDTQYF. Using reference TRBV7-2 and TRBJ2-3 for the parts outside the CDR3, the full variable domain is GAGVSQSPSNKVTEKGKDVELRCDPISGHTALYWYRQSLGQGLEFLIYFQGNSAPDKSGLPSDRFSAERTGGSVSTLTIQRTQQEDSAVYLCASSFSTSTDTQYFGPGTRLTVL.

The V and J genes are TRBV6-5 and TRBJ2-1; D uncertain. From germline, CDR1 is MNHEY and CDR2 SVGAGI. The CDR3 runs 13 residues. V was cut by 7 bases and J by 0 bases, with 7 bases left in between. Here the CDR3 reads CASKDSSYNEQFF. The CDR3 DNA reads as TGTGCCAGCAAAGACTCCTCCTACAATGAGCAGTTCTTC.

The rearrangement links TRBV5-4 to TRBJ1-6, with TRBD1 identical over 7 bases. The CDR3 length is 15 residues. In germline, CDR1 is SGHNT, CDR2 YYREEE (reference sequence). V lost 4 bases to trimming and J lost 6 bases; unmatched junction nucleotides: 7. CDR3 residues: CASSPGQDFNSPLHF. The CDR3, as DNA: TGTGCCAGCAGCCCCGGACAGGATTTTAATTCACCCCTCCACTTT.

Of note for this clone: The junction differs from germline at one of its ends, possibly a read error. The V gene is TRBV7-7, the J gene TRBJ2-5; 11 nucleotides agree with TRBD1. The CDR3 covers 15 residues. Germline assignment: CDR1 SSHAT and CDR2 FNYEAQ (reference sequence). The CDR3 sequence: CASSLGTGGQETQYF. CDR3 nucleotide sequence: TGTGCTAGCAGCTTGGGGACAGGGGGCCAAGAGACCCAGTACTTC.

The sample holds one count of this clone. V and J are TRBV30 and TRBJ2-7, with 8 nucleotides matching TRBD2. Germline V gene data show CDR1 as GTSNPN and CDR2 as SVGIG (reference sequence). V was clipped by 6 bases and J by 6 bases; unmatched bases: 10. The CDR3 spans 13 residues. The CDR3 DNA is TGTGCCTGTACTAGGAGCGGGGGAATCGAGCAGTACTTC. It is translated as CACTRSGGIEQYF.